The clone carrying this TCR beta chain has just a few counts. The antigen is undetermined. This sample was taken from a study of T-cell reconstitution after alpha-beta-depleted transplantation in children. Trimming cost V 5 bases and J 8 bases; bases outside gene matches: 9. The CDR3 contains 15 residues. It was with unique molecular identifiers that the TCRbeta library was prepared. In TCRdb, the PCR reads were re-called with MiXCR into one record per CDR3 protein. The profile shows 200,000 to 300,000 distinct CDR3 sequences, around 25% of them singletons. Regarding the study as a whole: High day-60 TCRbeta diversity in some patients came from surviving recipient T cells and thymic progenitors. Newly made T cells mostly supplied T-cell counts and diversity one year after transplant. Reportedly, roughly two months post-transplant, alpha-beta T cells arose from several hundred expanded graft clones.

The sequence was collected from a female patient aged 2 to 10 who had a stem cell transplant for congenital amegakaryocytic thrombocytopenia, so the T cells may come from the graft donor. Source: PBMCs, mostly from graft donor cells, taken 360 days after TCRalphabeta/CD19-depleted stem cell transplant. V and J are TRBV12-3 or TRBV12-4 and TRBJ2-1; 10 nucleotides line up with TRBD2. CDR3 nucleotides: TGTGCCAGCAGTGTTAGCGGGGGGCGGGCGGATGAGCAGTTCTTC. It yields the protein CASSVSGGRADEQFF.